The 29 T cell receptor beta chains listed next were all sequenced from one sample in a study of brain T cells in children with intractable seizures. Clones were read by immunoSEQ multiplex PCR, and TCRdb kept only the in-frame ones, dropping some. The sample has fewer than 150,000 clones; 85% to 95% are singletons. The sample in question was peripheral blood, obtained at surgery. The receptors originated from a boy younger than two with hemimegalencephaly and intractable seizures.

The V call is TRBV2, the J call TRBJ2-3; 9 bases are a match to TRBD1. The CDR3 runs 17 residues. The junction had 17 bases not matched to a gene; V was cut back by 8 bases and J by 5 bases. Germline assignment: CDR1 SNHLY and CDR2 FYNNEI. This CDR3 reads CASAIPPGQGRGDTQYF. CDR3 coding DNA: TGTGCCAGCGCCATCCCACCAGGACAGGGGAGAGGAGATACGCAGTATTTT.

The V and J genes are TRBV29-1 and TRBJ1-1; 7 positions match TRBD1. The CDR3 has 17 amino acids. Losses at the gene ends were 0 bases for V and 1 base for J; bases not matched to a gene: 11. Germline V CDR1 and CDR2: SQVTM, ANQGSEA. This CDR3 reads CSVEEESRGGRNTEAFF. In nucleotides, the CDR3 is TGCAGCGTTGAAGAAGAGAGTCGAGGGGGCAGGAACACTGAAGCTTTCTTT. The full variable domain, its missing parts supplied by reference TRBV29-1 and TRBJ1-1, is SAVISQKPSRDICQRGTSLTIQCQVDSQVTMMFWYRQQPGQSLTLIATANQGSEATYESGFVIDKFPISRPNLTFSTLTVSNMSPEDSSIYLCSVEEESRGGRNTEAFFGQGTRLTVV.

The rearrangement uses TRBV3-1 (or the pseudogene TRBV3-2) and TRBJ1-2; D is perhaps TRBD1 (5 bases). This CDR3 region has 14 residues. Trimming cost V 6 bases and J 4 bases, with 15 bases left between them. Germline CDR1 is LGHDT and CDR2 is YNNKEL (reference sequence). Written as DNA, the CDR3 is TGTGCCAGCAGTCCAGTACGGGGGGTCTATGGCTACACCTTC. This gives the protein CASSPVRGVYGYTF.

The rearrangement links TRBV4-1 to TRBJ1-4, with D unresolved. The V gene's germline CDR1 is MGHRA and CDR2 YSYEKL. The V gene lost 5 bases and the J gene lost 6 bases, with 10 bases spanning the gap. The CDR3 length is 13 residues. CDR3 protein: CASSTGLDEKLFF. The CDR3 coding sequence is TGCGCCAGCAGCACCGGGTTGGATGAAAAACTGTTTTTT.

This sequence joins TRBV12-3 or TRBV12-4 and TRBJ2-7, with D unclear. Trimming cost V 3 bases and J 3 bases, with 6 bases left between them. The CDR3 is made up of 12 amino acids. CDR3 sequence: CASSLSGYEQYF. The CDR3 DNA follows: TGTGCCAGCAGTTTGTCCGGCTACGAGCAGTACTTC.

There are a few counts of this clone. The chain has TRBV27 and TRBJ1-1, with D possibly TRBD1 on 5 matching bases. V was cut by 2 bases and J by 5 bases, with 9 bases left in between. This CDR3 is 13 amino acids long. Germline values: CDR1 MNHEY, CDR2 SMNVEV (reference sequence). Written as DNA, the CDR3 is TGTGCCAGCAGTTTAGAGGAGGGGACTGAAGCTTTCTTT. Protein sequence: CASSLEEGTEAFF.

This clone is a singleton in its sample. The chain carries TRBV15 and TRBJ2-3, with unresolved D. V gave up 5 bases and J gave up 6 bases, with 6 bases separating them. CDR3 length: 11 residues. Germline V lookup: CDR1 LNHNV, CDR2 YYDKDF (reference sequence). In DNA, the CDR3 is TGTGCCACCAGCCTCTCGGATACGCAGTATTTT. It yields the protein CATSLSDTQYF.

The V gene is TRBV11-3, the J gene TRBJ1-1, with D tentatively TRBD1 (6 bases). The V gene's germline CDR1 is SGHNT and CDR2 YENEEA. The CDR3 is made up of 15 amino acids. The V end was cut by 5 bases, the J end by 4 bases, with 17 bases between. This CDR3 is CASSPRPGASTEAFF. As DNA, the CDR3 is TGTGCCAGCAGCCCGAGGCCGGGGGCGAGCACTGAAGCTTTCTTT.

V is TRBV19 and J is TRBJ2-7; D is uncertain. Trimming took 6 bases from V and 0 from J, leaving 3 bases between them. The CDR3 has 11 residues. The germline CDR1 and CDR2 sequences are LNHDA and SQIVND (reference sequence). This chain's CDR3 is CASSHSYEQYF. The CDR3 DNA reads TGTGCCAGTAGCCACTCCTACGAGCAGTACTTC.

The chain's CDR3 is CASSGGDRRINEQFF. The CDR3 coding sequence is TGCGCCAGCAGTGGTGGGGACCGCCGGATCAATGAGCAGTTCTTC. The chain combines TRBV10-2 with TRBJ2-1, with D possibly being TRBD1 or TRBD2 (5 bases each). V lost 4 bases and J 6 bases, leaving 16 bases between the germline ends. The length of the CDR3 is 15 residues. The germline gives CDR1 WSHSY, CDR2 SAAADI.

The chain links TRBV28 to TRBJ2-7, with 8 positions matching TRBD1. Per germline, CDR1 MDHEN and CDR2 SYDVKM. The CDR3 runs to 15 residues. Trimming took 3 bases from V and 2 from J; bases not matched to a gene: 6. CDR3 in amino acids: CASSLDPDRAYEQYF. For the CDR3, the DNA is TGTGCCAGCAGTTTGGATCCGGACAGGGCCTACGAGCAGTACTTC.

The chain links TRBV14 to TRBJ1-6, with TRBD1 as a possible D gene (6 bases). The CDR3 is 15 amino acids. Trimming cost V 4 bases and J 7 bases, with 14 bases left between them. Germline CDR1 reads SGHDN; CDR2 reads FVKESK. CDR3 residues: CASSLQGSGNSPLHF. In DNA form, the CDR3 reads TGTGCCAGCAGCCTACAGGGATCGGGGAATTCACCCCTCCACTTT.

This clone came up once. The chain joins TRBV27 to TRBJ2-1; D gene unclear. Germline CDR1 and CDR2: MNHEY and SMNVEV (reference sequence). With 8 bases removed from V and 0 bases from J, the gap between germline ends came to 17 bases. There are 16 residues in the CDR3. CDR3: CASSPSGRFSYNEQFF. CDR3 DNA: TGTGCCAGCTCCCCCTCGGGCCGATTCTCCTACAATGAGCAGTTCTTC.

This chain joins TRBV5-1 and TRBJ1-5; D gene uncertain. The CDR3 has 13 amino acids. V dropped 5 bases and J dropped 6 bases, with 12 bases sitting between them. Germline V gene lookup returns CDR1 SGHRS and CDR2 YFSETQ. The DNA of the CDR3 is TGCGCCAGCAGAATTGAGGAGGGTCAGCCCCAGCATTTT. Translating it yields CASRIEEGQPQHF. Supplemented by reference TRBV5-1 and TRBJ1-5, the full variable domain reads KAGVTQTPRYLIKTRGQQVTLSCSPISGHRSVSWYQQTPGQGLQFLFEYFSETQRNKGNFPGRFSGRQFSNSRSEMNVSTLELGDSALYLCASRIEEGQPQHFGDGTRLSIL.

The gene calls are TRBV5-4 and TRBJ2-7, with D perhaps matching TRBD2 (6 bases). Deletions cut 3 bases from V and 3 bases from J, with 7 bases between. CDR3 length: 12 amino acids. Germline CDR1 is SGHNT and CDR2 is YYREEE (reference sequence). The CDR3 bases are TGTGCCAGCAGCTCCGGGAGCTACGAGCAGTACTTC. Translated: CASSSGSYEQYF.

V is TRBV7-9 and J is TRBJ1-6, with D perhaps matching TRBD1 (5 bases). This CDR3 is 15 amino acids long. V was shortened by 3 bases and J by 6 bases, with 12 bases between the two germline ends. In germline, CDR1 is SEHNR, CDR2 FQNEAQ (reference sequence). CDR3 amino acids: CASSFMTAVNSPLHF. CDR3 bases: TGTGCCAGCAGCTTTATGACAGCCGTTAATTCACCCCTCCACTTT. Full variable domain (rest looked up from reference TRBV7-9 and TRBJ1-6): DTGVSQNPRHKITKRGQNVTFRCDPISEHNRLYWYRQTLGQGPEFLTYFQNEAQLEKSRLLSDRFSAERPKGSFSTLEIQRTEQGDSAMYLCASSFMTAVNSPLHFGNGTRLTVT.

The V call is TRBV19, the J call TRBJ2-7, with TRBD1 identical over 9 bases. J lost 6 bases, V lost 5 bases, and 11 bases had no gene match. The CDR3 is 15 amino acids. In germline, CDR1 is LNHDA, CDR2 SQIVND (reference sequence). The CDR3 sequence is CASSAPGTGKFEQYF. CDR3 DNA sequence: TGTGCCAGTAGTGCGCCCGGGACAGGGAAGTTCGAGCAGTACTTC.

V gene TRBV6-6 combines with J gene TRBJ1-1, with no clear D. With 6 bases removed from V and 3 bases from J, the gap between germline ends came to 17 bases. This CDR3 spans 15 amino acids. Germline V CDR1 and CDR2: MNHNY, SVGAGI (reference sequence). Here the CDR3 reads CASRPTAGFDTEAFF. Written as DNA, the CDR3 is TGTGCCAGCAGGCCCACCGCCGGGTTCGACACTGAAGCTTTCTTT.

The chain recombines TRBV18 with TRBJ2-7, with D maybe TRBD2 (6 bases). Germline-derived CDR1 and CDR2 are KGHSH and LQKENI. Trimming took off 4 bases at V and 2 bases at J, with 18 bases between the two ends. The CDR3 sequence is 16 residues long. CDR3 sequence (DNA): TGTGCCAGCTCACTATCACGTGGGTGGGGGGCCTACGAGCAGTACTTC. Translating it yields CASSLSRGWGAYEQYF.

The chain carries TRBV5-4 and TRBJ2-3, with D possibly matching TRBD2 (6 bases). The V gene lost 4 bases and the J gene lost 5 bases, with 14 bases spanning the gap. The CDR3 runs to 14 residues. CDR1 is SGHNT, CDR2 YYREEE, per germline (reference sequence). CDR3: CASSPSGRQDTQYF. The DNA of the CDR3 is TGTGCCAGCAGCCCCTCCGGGAGACAAGATACGCAGTATTTT.

J is TRBJ2-1 and V is TRBV3-1 (or the pseudogene TRBV3-2); the match to TRBD2 covers 12 bases. Per germline, CDR1 LGHDT and CDR2 YNNKEL (reference sequence). The CDR3 totals 15 residues. The J segment lost 8 bases and the V segment lost 4 bases, leaving 6 bases of the junction unmatched. The CDR3 loop is CASSRRLAGVDEQFF. The CDR3 DNA is TGTGCCAGCAGCCGGCGACTAGCGGGAGTCGATGAGCAGTTCTTC.

The chain combines TRBV5-1 with TRBJ1-4; perhaps TRBD1 as D (5 bases). Trimming took off 5 bases at V and 3 bases at J, with 17 bases between the two ends. The CDR3 runs to 16 residues. CDR1 and CDR2 (germline): SGHRS, YFSETQ. The chain's CDR3 is CASSRGDGRANEKLFF. For the CDR3, the DNA is TGCGCCAGCAGTCGGGGGGACGGGAGGGCTAATGAAAAACTGTTTTTT. The full variable domain, with the rest looked up from reference TRBV5-1 and TRBJ1-4, is KAGVTQTPRYLIKTRGQQVTLSCSPISGHRSVSWYQQTPGQGLQFLFEYFSETQRNKGNFPGRFSGRQFSNSRSEMNVSTLELGDSALYLCASSRGDGRANEKLFFGSGTQLSVL.

The chain is built from TRBV3-1 (or the pseudogene TRBV3-2) and TRBJ1-3, with unresolved D. The CDR3 runs 17 residues. Germline V lookup: CDR1 LGHDT, CDR2 YNNKEL (reference sequence). V was cut by 4 bases and J by 0 bases, with 16 bases left in between. This CDR3 is CASSPTPAASSGNTIYF. In nucleotides, the CDR3 is TGTGCCAGCAGCCCAACTCCGGCTGCAAGCTCTGGAAACACCATATATTTT.

This chain links TRBV19 with TRBJ1-6, with TRBD1 identical over 9 bases. The CDR3 is made up of 12 amino acids. CDR1 LNHDA and CDR2 SQIVND come from the germline V gene (reference sequence). With V trimmed by 4 bases and J by 11 bases, 0 bases remained unmatched. CDR3 bases: TGTGCCAGTAGTAGGACAGGGGCACCCCTCCACTTT. This gives the protein CASSRTGAPLHF.

This chain connects TRBV5-1 to TRBJ2-4; D is ambiguous. V was clipped by 1 base and J by 1 base, with 6 bases between them. The CDR3 covers 14 residues. Germline CDR1 is SGHRS and CDR2 is YFSETQ. As DNA, the CDR3 is TGCGCCAGCAGCTTGTATGCGGCCAAAAACATTCAGTACTTC. Protein product: CASSLYAAKNIQYF.

The chain joins TRBV7-6 to TRBJ2-5, with D possibly being TRBD1 (7 bases). This CDR3 spans 16 amino acids. Germline V lookup: CDR1 SGHVS, CDR2 FNYEAQ. The V end lost 1 base, the J end lost 0 bases, and 12 bases lay between the germline ends. CDR3 sequence: CASSLGAGGYQETQYF. The CDR3 DNA reads as TGTGCCAGCAGCTTAGGTGCAGGGGGGTACCAAGAGACCCAGTACTTC.

The chain couples TRBV28 to TRBJ2-2, with TRBD2 matching 13 bases. In germline, CDR1 is MDHEN, CDR2 SYDVKM. The CDR3 contains 16 residues. J lost 5 bases, V lost 6 bases, and 6 bases had no gene match. CDR3 region: CASRSGLAGETGELFF. CDR3 in DNA: TGTGCCAGCAGATCCGGACTAGCGGGAGAGACCGGGGAGCTGTTTTTT.

J is TRBJ2-7 and V is TRBV5-4; the match to TRBD2 covers 16 bases. The germline V gene has CDR1 SGHNT and CDR2 YYREEE (reference sequence). The CDR3 spans 14 residues. Unmatched junction bases numbered 7, after V lost 4 bases and J lost 12 bases. The CDR3, as DNA: TGTGCCAGCAGCCCAGGGACTAGCGGGAGGGAGGGGTACTTC. Its protein is CASSPGTSGREGYF.

The chain is built from TRBV21-1 and TRBJ1-5. TRBV21-1 constitutes a pseudogene. The CDR3 consists of 16 residues. CDR3 region: CASSKVSEQINQPQHF. In DNA form, the CDR3 reads TGTGCCAGCAGCAAAGTGTCAGAGCAAATCAATCAGCCCCAGCATTTT.